These T cell receptor beta chains were read from a single sample in a study of blood T cell repertoires in COVID-19. Clones were read by immunoSEQ multiplex PCR, and TCRdb kept only the in-frame ones, dropping some. Here the sample spans 250,000 to 300,000 clones, approximately 90% being singletons. The sample consisted of peripheral blood. These receptors came from a woman aged 45 to 65 who had recovered from COVID-19. Each CDR3 is given with its conserved first and last residue. The order of the fields is J gene, D gene, clone size, V gene, CDR3 protein, CDR3 DNA. The D gene is left open where the match is weak. Not every row has a clone size; where given, it reads once, few, many or a size class.

TRBJ1-1 | NA | NA | TRBV6-6 | CASRPRTDLNTEAFF | TGTGCCAGCAGGCCCAGGACAGATTTGAACACTGAAGCTTTCTTT
TRBJ2-1 | TRBD2 | few | TRBV19 | CASSIVAGSGGGSYNEQFF | TGTGCCAGTAGTATAGTAGCGGGAAGTGGCGGGGGCTCCTACAATGAGCAGTTCTTC
TRBJ1-2 | TRBD1 | NA | TRBV18 | CASSTNDRVGGYTF | TGTGCCAGCTCAACAAATGACAGGGTCGGGGGCTACACCTTC
TRBJ1-3 | TRBD1 | NA | TRBV9 | CASSVMGQGVIGNTIYF | TGTGCCAGCAGCGTAATGGGACAGGGGGTCATTGGAAACACCATATATTTT
TRBJ2-1 | NA | NA | TRBV24-1 | CATSEVSYNEQFF | TGTGCCACCAGTGAAGTCAGTTACAATGAGCAGTTCTTC
TRBJ2-4 | TRBD2 | NA | TRBV7-2 | CASSMGGGARAKNIQYF | TGTGCCAGCAGCATGGGCGGGGGGGCCCGAGCCAAAAACATTCAGTACTTC
TRBJ2-7 | NA | NA | TRBV28 | CASSKPGLGTYEQYF | TGTGCCAGCAGTAAGCCAGGGCTGGGAACCTACGAGCAGTACTTC
TRBJ2-5 | TRBD2 | NA | TRBV29-1 | CSVEIAGLQETQYF | TGCAGCGTTGAGATAGCGGGTTTGCAAGAGACCCAGTACTTC
TRBJ2-5 | NA | NA | TRBV28 | CASSSLGSTQETQYF | TGTGCCAGCAGTTCCCTTGGGAGTACCCAAGAGACCCAGTACTTC
TRBJ2-3 | TRBD1 | once | TRBV27 | CASSSPGTGNTQYF | TGTGCCAGCAGTTCACCCGGGACAGGGAATACGCAGTATTTT
TRBJ2-7 | TRBD1 | NA | TRBV2 | CASTTGGESYEQYF | TGTGCCAGCACGACAGGGGGCGAATCCTACGAGCAGTACTTC
TRBJ2-5 | NA | once | TRBV7-3 | CASSRTAQETQYF | TGTGCCAGCAGTCGGACTGCGCAAGAGACCCAGTACTTC
TRBJ2-7 | NA | NA | TRBV5-1 | CASSPAGGPYEQYF | TGCGCCAGCAGCCCGGCAGGAGGTCCCTACGAGCAGTACTTC
TRBJ1-5 | TRBD1 | NA | TRBV2 | CASSERGGWHQPQHF | TGTGCCAGCAGTGAAAGAGGGGGCTGGCATCAGCCCCAGCATTTT
TRBJ1-1 | TRBD1 | NA | TRBV11-2 | CASSLDRGKTEAFF | TGTGCCAGCAGCTTGGACAGGGGGAAGACTGAAGCTTTCTTT
TRBJ1-2 | NA | NA | TRBV30 | CAWNVATNYGYTF | TGTGCCTGGAATGTAGCGACTAACTATGGCTACACCTTC
TRBJ2-1 | TRBD2 | NA | TRBV7-8 | CASSLDGGRWGEQFF | TGTGCCAGCAGCTTAGACGGCGGGAGGTGGGGAGAGCAGTTCTTC
TRBJ2-5 | NA | NA | TRBV27 | CASSLQGRETQYF | TGTGCCAGCAGTTTACAGGGGCGGGAGACCCAGTACTTC
TRBJ1-5 | TRBD1 | NA | TRBV30 | CAWGTGNQPQHF | TGTGCCTGGGGGACAGGTAATCAGCCCCAGCATTTT
TRBJ1-2 | NA | NA | TRBV20-1 | CSARGGYGYTF | TGCAGTGCTAGAGGCGGCTATGGCTACACCTTC
TRBJ2-7 | TRBD1 | NA | TRBV2 | CASSRQGYEQYF | TGTGCCAGCAGTCGACAGGGCTACGAGCAGTACTTC
TRBJ1-2 | NA | NA | TRBV7-8 | CASSLALGGVYTF | TGTGCCAGCAGCTTAGCGCTCGGGGGGGTCTACACCTTC
TRBJ2-7 | NA | NA | TRBV11-2 | CASSLDFSLLSYEQYF | TGTGCCAGCAGCTTAGATTTCTCCCTACTCTCCTACGAGCAGTACTTC
TRBJ2-7 | TRBD2 | NA | TRBV27 | CASSRRTSVPYEQYF | TGTGCCAGCAGCCGGAGGACTAGCGTCCCCTACGAGCAGTACTTC
TRBJ1-1 | TRBD1 | NA | TRBV7-8 | CASSPGQAEAFF | TGTGCCAGCAGCCCCGGACAGGCCGAAGCTTTCTTT
TRBJ1-5 | NA | few | TRBV7-2 | CASSIQTVQPQHF | TGTGCCAGCAGCATCCAAACGGTTCAGCCCCAGCATTTT
TRBJ2-4 | TRBD2 | NA | TRBV5-1 | CASSSRSGNALAKNIQYF | TGCGCCAGCAGCTCTCGTAGCGGGAACGCCTTAGCCAAAAACATTCAGTACTTC
TRBJ1-1 | NA | NA | TRBV21-1 | CASSILFLCKTEAFF | TGTGCCAGCAGCATACTTTTCCTATGTAAGACTGAAGCTTTCTTT
TRBJ2-7 | NA | NA | TRBV28 | CASSSIGGSSYEQYF | TGTGCCAGCAGTTCGATTGGCGGAAGCTCCTACGAGCAGTACTTC
TRBJ1-1 | NA | NA | TRBV30 | CAWSPQRNTEAFF | TGTGCCTGGAGTCCGCAGCGGAACACTGAAGCTTTCTTT
TRBJ2-1 | TRBD2 | once | TRBV9 | CASSAGGAYNEQFF | TGTGCCAGCAGCGCGGGAGGAGCCTACAATGAGCAGTTCTTC
TRBJ1-1 | NA | NA | TRBV15 | CATSRGGGTEAFF | TGTGCCACCAGCAGAGGAGGGGGCACTGAAGCTTTCTTT
TRBJ1-1 | NA | NA | TRBV5-4 | CASSQGWDTEAFF | TGTGCCAGCAGCCAGGGATGGGACACTGAAGCTTTCTTT
TRBJ1-1 | NA | NA | TRBV19 | CASSIRGTQGRNTEAFF | TGTGCCAGTAGTATAAGAGGGACACAGGGACGGAACACTGAAGCTTTCTTT
TRBJ2-3 | TRBD2 | NA | TRBV19 | CASSTNRGLAGGTDTQYF | TGTGCCAGTAGTACCAACCGGGGACTAGCGGGGGGAACAGATACGCAGTATTTT
TRBJ1-2 | NA | NA | TRBV6-1 | CASSELWGRSGYTF | TGTGCCAGCAGTGAATTGTGGGGGCGGAGTGGCTACACCTTC
TRBJ1-2 | TRBD1 | once | TRBV27 | CASSLFPGQISLYGYTF | TGTGCCAGCAGTTTATTTCCGGGACAGATTAGCTTGTATGGCTACACCTTC
TRBJ1-1 | NA | NA | TRBV18 | CASSPLDSMNTEAFF | TGTGCCAGCTCACCACTGGACAGCATGAACACTGAAGCTTTCTTT
TRBJ2-3 | TRBD1 | NA | TRBV15 | CATSEDRPSTDTQYF | TGTGCCACCAGCGAGGACAGGCCTAGCACAGATACGCAGTATTTT
TRBJ2-3 | TRBD2 | NA | TRBV2 | CASSGLAGGRTQYF | TGTGCCAGCAGCGGACTAGCGGGGGGACGTACGCAGTATTTT
TRBJ1-2 | NA | few | TRBV5-8 | CASSLAREGYGYTF | TGTGCCAGCAGCTTGGCCAGGGAGGGCTATGGCTACACCTTC
TRBJ1-2 | NA | NA | TRBV30 | CAWSALHGYTF | TGTGCCTGGAGTGCCCTACATGGCTACACCTTC
TRBJ2-1 | NA | NA | TRBV14 | CASSQGLTPFNEQFF | TGTGCCAGCAGCCAAGGACTAACGCCTTTCAATGAGCAGTTCTTC
TRBJ1-2 | TRBD1 | NA | TRBV18 | CASSPPGFQGAHGYTF | TGTGCCAGCTCACCACCGGGTTTCCAGGGGGCTCATGGCTACACCTTC
TRBJ1-1 | NA | NA | TRBV3-1/TRBV3-2 | CASSQDRGWLYEAGTKIEAFF | TGTGCCAGCAGCCAAGATCGGGGTTGGTTGTACGAAGCCGGGACAAAGATCGAAGCTTTCTTT
TRBJ1-1 | NA | NA | TRBV19 | CASGGRNTEAFF | TGTGCCTCAGGAGGCAGGAACACTGAAGCTTTCTTT
TRBJ2-1 | NA | NA | TRBV5-1 | CASSSTAYNEQFF | TGCGCCAGCAGCTCCACAGCCTACAATGAGCAGTTCTTC
TRBJ2-2 | TRBD1 | NA | TRBV5-1 | CASSRAGGVNTGELFF | TGCGCCAGCAGCAGGGCAGGGGGCGTGAACACCGGGGAGCTGTTTTTT
TRBJ2-7 | NA | NA | TRBV27 | CASSPAGWVEQYF | TGTGCCAGCTCCCCGGCAGGGTGGGTCGAGCAGTACTTC
TRBJ2-3 | NA | NA | TRBV7-2 | CASSLDWSTTDTQYF | TGTGCCAGCAGCTTAGATTGGAGCACAACAGATACGCAGTATTTT
TRBJ1-1 | TRBD1 | NA | TRBV5-1 | CAGGTGEVNTEAFF | TGCGCCGGAGGGACAGGGGAGGTGAACACTGAAGCTTTCTTT
TRBJ2-7 | TRBD1 | NA | TRBV5-5 | CASRFSTGDPYEQYF | TGTGCCAGCAGATTTTCCACAGGGGATCCCTACGAGCAGTACTTC
TRBJ1-5 | NA | NA | TRBV18 | CASSPSTGDQPQHF | TGTGCCAGCTCACCAAGCACAGGAGATCAGCCCCAGCATTTT
TRBJ2-5 | TRBD1 | NA | TRBV29-1 | CSATRGQEYMGTQYF | TGCAGCGCCACGCGCGGACAGGAATATATGGGGACCCAGTACTTC
TRBJ1-3 | NA | NA | TRBV7-6 | CASSPVTGFLSGNTIYF | TGTGCCAGCAGTCCCGTCACCGGGTTCCTCTCTGGAAACACCATATATTTT
TRBJ1-1 | TRBD1 | NA | TRBV30 | CAWTWTGGHTEAFF | TGTGCCTGGACCTGGACAGGGGGTCACACTGAAGCTTTCTTT
TRBJ2-1 | TRBD2 | NA | TRBV7-9 | CASSLALAASLTEQFF | TGTGCCAGCAGCTTAGCGCTAGCGGCCAGTCTCACTGAGCAGTTCTTC
TRBJ1-5 | NA | once | TRBV30 | CAWRGPGGNQPQHF | TGTGCCTGGAGGGGGCCAGGGGGCAATCAGCCCCAGCATTTT